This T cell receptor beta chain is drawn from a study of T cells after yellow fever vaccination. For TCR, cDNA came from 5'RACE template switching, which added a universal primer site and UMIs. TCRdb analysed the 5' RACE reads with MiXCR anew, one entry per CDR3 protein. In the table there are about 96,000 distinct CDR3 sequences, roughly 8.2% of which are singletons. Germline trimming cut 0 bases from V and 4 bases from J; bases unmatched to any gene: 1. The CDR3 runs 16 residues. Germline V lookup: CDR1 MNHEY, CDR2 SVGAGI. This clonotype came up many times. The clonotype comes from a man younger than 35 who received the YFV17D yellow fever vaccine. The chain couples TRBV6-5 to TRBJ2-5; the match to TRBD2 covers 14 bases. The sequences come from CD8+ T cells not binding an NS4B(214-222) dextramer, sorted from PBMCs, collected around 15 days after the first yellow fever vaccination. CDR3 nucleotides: TGTGCCAGCAGTTACTCCGGGACTAGCGGGGGAGAGACCCAGTACTTC. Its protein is CASSYSGTSGGETQYF.